These T cell receptor beta chains were read from a single sample in a study of blood T cell repertoires in COVID-19. TCRdb keeps only in-frame clones here, not all; method: immunoSEQ multiplex PCR. The data contain about 140,000 clones, about 79% of them singletons. The sample comprised PBMCs or T cells enriched from blood (not recorded which). The receptor source for this set is a woman aged 50 to 65 who had recovered from COVID-19. The CDR3 runs from the conserved cysteine through the conserved F or W. The D gene is left open where the match is weak. Only part of the rows carry a size: once, few, many, or a class if the clone is expanded.

D,size,V,J,DNA,CDR3
-,-,TRBV4-1,TRBJ2-7,TGCGCCAGCAGCTCCCTCGGACAGAGGAATCACGAGCAGTACTTC,CASSSLGQRNHEQYF
-,-,TRBV2,TRBJ1-1,TGTGCCAGCAGCTCGAGGGCAAAGGGAGGGAACACTGAAGCTTTCTTT,CASSSRAKGGNTEAFF
-,-,TRBV3-1/TRBV3-2,TRBJ2-5,TGTGCCAGCAGCCACGAGAAGACCCAGTACTTC,CASSHEKTQYF
-,-,TRBV3-1/TRBV3-2,TRBJ2-1,TGTGCCAGCAGCCAAGAGGACGGGGGGCCGGTTGAGCAGTTCTTC,CASSQEDGGPVEQFF
-,-,TRBV6-5,TRBJ1-2,TGTGCCAGCACGTTAGGGGCCTATGGCTACACCTTC,CASTLGAYGYTF
TRBD1,-,TRBV5-1,TRBJ2-1,TGCGCCAGCAGCTATCAGGGGGCGCAGAATGAGCAGTTCTTC,CASSYQGAQNEQFF
-,-,TRBV19,TRBJ1-6,TGTGCCAGTAGACCGGGGGGCCATGTAGCCTATAATTCACCCCTCCACTTT,CASRPGGHVAYNSPLHF
-,-,TRBV6-5,TRBJ1-6,TGTGCCAGCAGGGGCTCAGGGCTAAATTCACCCCTCCACTTT,CASRGSGLNSPLHF
-,-,TRBV18,TRBJ2-3,TGTGCCAGCTCACCCATACTACTTGGCGTGGCTAGCACAGATACGCAGTATTTT,CASSPILLGVASTDTQYF
-,-,TRBV20-1,TRBJ2-1,TGCAGTGCTACGGGAGACAATGAGCAGTTCTTC,CSATGDNEQFF
TRBD1,-,TRBV30,TRBJ1-2,TGTGCCTGGACAGGGGGATTCTTCTATGGCTACACCTTC,CAWTGGFFYGYTF
TRBD2,many,TRBV11-2,TRBJ2-2,TGTGCCAGCAACACACCGGGACTAGCGGGAGGGGGGGAGCTGTTTTTT,CASNTPGLAGGGELFF
-,medium-sized,TRBV7-9,TRBJ1-1,TGTGCCAGCAGCCCCCCCTTAGCTTTCTTT,CASSPPLAFF
TRBD1,once,TRBV5-4,TRBJ2-2,TGTGCCAGCAGCTTTGGACAGGGGCGGGCCGGGGAGCTGTTTTTT,CASSFGQGRAGELFF
-,-,TRBV27,TRBJ2-7,TGTGCCAGCAGTTTGCAACAGGGCGGACCTAGCTACGAGCAGTACTTC,CASSLQQGGPSYEQYF
TRBD1,-,TRBV3-1/TRBV3-2,TRBJ1-3,TGTGCCAGCAGCCAAGGTGACAGGGGCGCTGGAAACACCATATATTTT,CASSQGDRGAGNTIYF
-,once,TRBV29-1,TRBJ1-1,TGCAGCGGTAGTGATGGGCCCACTGAAGCTTTCTTT,CSGSDGPTEAFF
TRBD1,-,TRBV9,TRBJ1-1,TGTGCCAGCAGCGTAGCGGGACAGCTGAACACTGAAGCTTTCTTT,CASSVAGQLNTEAFF
TRBD2,-,TRBV11-2,TRBJ2-7,TGTGCCAGCAGCCAGACTAGCGGGATCCCACCCGCCTACGAGCAGTACTTC,CASSQTSGIPPAYEQYF
TRBD2,-,TRBV9,TRBJ2-7,TGTGCCAGCAACTATAGCGGGAGGGACCACGAGCAGTACTTC,CASNYSGRDHEQYF
-,-,TRBV10-3,TRBJ1-2,TGTGCTAACCGGCCCGGGGGGGAGATCTATGGCTACACCTTC,CANRPGGEIYGYTF
TRBD1,-,TRBV9,TRBJ1-4,TGTGCCAGCAGCGTAGTCCCAGGGGGCGGTAATGAAAAACTGTTTTTT,CASSVVPGGGNEKLFF
-,-,TRBV7-9,TRBJ2-7,TGTGCCAGCAGCCTTCATAACACCTACGAGCAGTACTTC,CASSLHNTYEQYF
-,-,TRBV27,TRBJ2-1,TGTGCCAGCAGGACCTTGGGGGCTTTACACGATGAGCAGTTCTTC,CASRTLGALHDEQFF
TRBD1,-,TRBV6-5,TRBJ2-3,TGTGCCAGCAGTTACTCTTCAGGGACAGGGCACCACCCACAGTATTTT,CASSYSSGTGHHPQYF
-,-,TRBV4-1,TRBJ1-2,TGCGCCAGCAGCCCGCCAGGGAAATCGTATGGCTACACCTTC,CASSPPGKSYGYTF
-,-,TRBV27,TRBJ2-1,TGTGCCAGCAGTTTATCACGGAGGGGAAATGAGCAGTTCTTC,CASSLSRRGNEQFF
-,-,TRBV9,TRBJ1-1,TGTGCCAGCAGCGTAGCAGGGAACACTGAAGCTTTCTTT,CASSVAGNTEAFF
TRBD2,-,TRBV28,TRBJ2-5,TGTGCCAGCAGTGACATAAGACTAGCGGGAAGGGAGACCCAGTACTTC,CASSDIRLAGRETQYF
-,-,TRBV19,TRBJ1-5,TGTGCCACCCGTCTGTATAGCAATCAGCCCCAGCATTTT,CATRLYSNQPQHF
-,-,TRBV29-1,TRBJ2-7,TGCAGCGCTGTACAGGGAACCGAGCAGTACTTC,CSAVQGTEQYF
TRBD1,-,TRBV7-6,TRBJ2-1,TGTGCCAGCAGCGAACGATCCGGGACAGGGAGCTCCTACAATGAGCAGTTCTTC,CASSERSGTGSSYNEQFF
TRBD2,once,TRBV9,TRBJ2-2,TGTGCCAGCAGTTATAGCGGGGGGCCCGGGGAGCTGTTTTTT,CASSYSGGPGELFF
-,-,TRBV7-2,TRBJ1-5,TGTGCCAGCAGCTTCCAAACGGGGAGCAATCAGCCCCAGCATTTT,CASSFQTGSNQPQHF
-,-,TRBV28,TRBJ1-2,TGTGCCAGCAGTTTAGGCGGAGAGGGTAACTATGGCTACACCTTC,CASSLGGEGNYGYTF
TRBD2,few,TRBV6-1,TRBJ2-7,TGTGCCAGCAGTGATATGAGCGGGGGGGCGTACGAGCAGTACTTC,CASSDMSGGAYEQYF
TRBD1,-,TRBV14,TRBJ1-1,TGTGCCAGCAGGTTAACAGGGGGCACGTACACTGAAGCTTTCTTT,CASRLTGGTYTEAFF
-,-,TRBV9,TRBJ2-7,TGTGCCAGCAGCTTACGGGACATTGGATCCTACGAGCAGTACTTC,CASSLRDIGSYEQYF
TRBD1,-,TRBV19,TRBJ1-2,TGTGCCAGTAGAACCGGGACAGGGGGCGCAAAAGGCTATGGCTACACCTTC,CASRTGTGGAKGYGYTF
TRBD2,-,TRBV2,TRBJ2-1,TGTGCCAGCAGTGGGGCGGGGGTGTACAATGAGCAGTTCTTC,CASSGAGVYNEQFF
TRBD1,-,TRBV3-1/TRBV3-2,TRBJ1-2,TGTGCCAGCAGCCTTCTGGGACAGGGAGGGGTGGAGTATGGCTACACCTTC,CASSLLGQGGVEYGYTF
TRBD2,-,TRBV28,TRBJ2-2,TGTGCCAGCAGTTTATGGGCTAGCGGGAGTGACACCGGGGAGCTGTTTTTT,CASSLWASGSDTGELFF
TRBD1,-,TRBV6-5,TRBJ1-4,TGTGCCAGCCTACATCCGGGACAGGGGAATGAAAAACTGTTTTTT,CASLHPGQGNEKLFF
TRBD1,-,TRBV4-1,TRBJ1-5,TGCGCCAGCAGCCAGATGTGGGACAGGGCCATATATAGCAATCAGCCCCAGCATTTT,CASSQMWDRAIYSNQPQHF
-,many,TRBV10-3,TRBJ1-2,TGTGCCATCAGGTTGGACACCCTCTCCTCTAACTATGGCTACACCTTC,CAIRLDTLSSNYGYTF
TRBD1,-,TRBV12-3/TRBV12-4,TRBJ1-2,TGTGCCAGCAGTTTGGACAGGGGTTATGGCTACACCTTC,CASSLDRGYGYTF
TRBD2,-,TRBV27,TRBJ2-3,TGTGCCAGCAGTTTACAGGGTAGCGGGAGTAGGAATACGCAGTATTTT,CASSLQGSGSRNTQYF
TRBD1,-,TRBV3-1/TRBV3-2,TRBJ1-3,TGTGCCAGCAGCCCGACAGGGGTTGGAAACACCATATATTTT,CASSPTGVGNTIYF
-,-,TRBV5-6,TRBJ2-4,TGTGCCAGCAGCGATGGACAGCTAGCCAAAAACATTCAGTACTTC,CASSDGQLAKNIQYF
TRBD1,-,TRBV19,TRBJ2-2,TGTGCCAGTCACAGGGGAGCGAACACCGGGGAGCTGTTTTTT,CASHRGANTGELFF
TRBD1,-,TRBV11-1,TRBJ1-1,TGTGCCAGCTTGGGGACAGGGGCTAACACTGAAGCTTTCTTT,CASLGTGANTEAFF
-,-,TRBV25-1,TRBJ1-5,TGTGCCAGCAGTCAGGGATGGGGCTCTCAGCCCCAGCATTTT,CASSQGWGSQPQHF
-,few,TRBV28,TRBJ1-5,TGTGCCAGCAGTCCGGGGGGCGGGCATCAGCCCCAGCATTTT,CASSPGGGHQPQHF
-,-,TRBV5-4,TRBJ1-6,TGTGCCAGCACCTCGGACAGCCTTAATTCACCCCTCCACTTT,CASTSDSLNSPLHF